The TCR beta chain under discussion was sequenced for a study of shared clonotypes between healthy human individuals. Study conclusions and caveats: Among the subsets, naive ones generally showed larger estimated richness than memory ones.

Only in-frame clones appear in the TCRdb table, and some are missing; sequencing was by immunoSEQ multiplex PCR. Of approximately 2.1 million clones detected, about 92% appear once; the ten largest clones hold around 0.4%. The CDR3 totals 12 residues. Between the trimmed V and J ends, which lost 3 bases and 9 bases, there was a span of 10 bases. Germline V gene sequence: CDR1 SGHAT, CDR2 FQNNGV. For this clone: Its specificity is unknown.

The chain couples TRBV11-2 to TRBJ2-3; no firm D call. The sequence was collected from a man aged 18 to 29 in good health. Some clones in this sample may be carry-over from other donors' samples. The specimen sequenced was naive CD4+ T cells from PBMCs. Subset specified: CD45RA+ positively selected. CDR3 in amino acids: CASSLVGETQYF. CDR3 bases: TGTGCCAGCAGCTTGGTCGGAGAGACGCAGTATTTT.